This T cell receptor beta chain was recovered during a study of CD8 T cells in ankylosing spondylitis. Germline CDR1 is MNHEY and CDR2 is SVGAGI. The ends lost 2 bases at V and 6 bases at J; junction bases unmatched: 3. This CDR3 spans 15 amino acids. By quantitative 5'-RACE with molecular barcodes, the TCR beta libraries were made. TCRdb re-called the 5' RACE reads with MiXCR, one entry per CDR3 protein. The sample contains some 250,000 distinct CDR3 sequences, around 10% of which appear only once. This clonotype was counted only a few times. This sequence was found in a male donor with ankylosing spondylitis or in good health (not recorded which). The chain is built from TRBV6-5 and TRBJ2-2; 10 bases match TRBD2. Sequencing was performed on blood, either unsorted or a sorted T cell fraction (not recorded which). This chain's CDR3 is CASSYASGGAGELFF. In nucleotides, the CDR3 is TGTGCCAGCAGTTACGCCAGCGGGGGGGCCGGGGAGCTGTTTTTT.